These T cell receptor beta chains were read from a single sample in a study of T cells in Graves' hyperthyroidism and ophthalmopathy. In TCRdb, the multiplex PCR reads were re-called with MiXCR into one record per CDR3 protein. Of a few hundred thousand distinct CDR3 sequences listed, around 25% were seen once; the top ten hold around 79%. The sample taken for sequencing was blood. The receptors were sampled from a man between 50 and 59 years old with Graves' hyperthyroidism. The CDR3 runs from the conserved cysteine through the conserved F or W. A D gene is named only where the DNA matches it firmly. Size is omitted from some rows. Given values are once, few, many or a class for expanded clones.

CASSQVAGEKDENIQYF,TGTGCCAGCAGCCAAGTCGCGGGGGAGAAGGACGAAAACATTCAGTACTTC,.,TRBD2,17,TRBV4-2,TRBJ2-4
CATSREALTVEQYF,TGTGCCACCAGCAGAGAGGCCCTCACTGTCGAGCAGTACTTC,.,.,14,TRBV15,TRBJ2-7
CASSFLVTGGRHEQFF,TGTGCCAGCAGCTTTCTGGTGACAGGGGGAAGGCATGAGCAGTTCTTC,many,TRBD1,16,TRBV27,TRBJ2-1
CASSQFDRTETQYF,TGTGCCAGCTCACAATTCGACAGGACCGAGACCCAGTACTTC,few,.,14,TRBV18,TRBJ2-5
CASSRLLAVEQYF,TGTGCCAGCAGTCGGCTCCTCGCAGTAGAGCAGTACTTC,.,.,13,TRBV2,TRBJ2-7
CASSAGISGEQFF,TGTGCCAGCAGCGCTGGGATATCCGGTGAGCAGTTCTTC,.,.,13,TRBV7-9,TRBJ2-1
CASSLQPGQGETQYF,TGTGCCAGCAGCTTGCAGCCGGGACAGGGAGAGACCCAGTACTTC,.,TRBD1,15,TRBV7-6,TRBJ2-5
CSATGHPMGGYTF,TGCAGTGCTACGGGACACCCGATGGGGGGCTACACCTTC,few,.,13,TRBV20-1,TRBJ1-2
CAIKGGGDYTGELFF,TGTGCGATCAAAGGGGGGGGGGACTACACCGGGGAGCTGTTTTTT,.,.,15,TRBV12-3/TRBV12-4,TRBJ2-2
CATRDSSLNTGELFF,TGTGCCACCAGGGACAGCTCTCTGAACACCGGGGAGCTGTTTTTT,.,.,15,TRBV24-1,TRBJ2-2
CSVSVGNEQFF,TGCAGCGTTTCGGTGGGTAATGAGCAGTTCTTC,.,.,11,TRBV29-1,TRBJ2-1
CASSFTENTEDSF,TGTGCCAGCAGCTTTACAGAAAACACTGAAGATTCCTTT,.,.,13,TRBV11-2,TRBJ1-1
CATVSTDAQYF,TGTGCCACAGTTAGCACAGATGCGCAGTATTTT,.,.,11,TRBV19,TRBJ2-3
CASSFGRDEQFF,TGTGCCAGCAGCTTCGGACGAGATGAGCAGTTCTTC,many,.,12,TRBV7-8,TRBJ2-1
CASSQDLLGGSGGYTF,TGTGCCAGCAGCCAAGATCTTTTGGGGGGATCGGGAGGCTACACCTTC,few,.,16,TRBV3-1,TRBJ1-2
CASSSREASYNEQFF,TGTGCCAGCAGCTCGCGGGAGGCCTCCTACAATGAGCAGTTCTTC,.,TRBD2,15,TRBV7-6,TRBJ2-1
CASRPHRDLSGYTF,TGTGCCAGCAGACCCCACCGGGACCTAAGCGGCTACACCTTC,.,.,14,TRBV3-1,TRBJ1-2
CASPSRDRGSAFF,TGTGCCAGTCCATCCCGGGACAGGGGATCGGCTTTCTTT,.,TRBD1,13,TRBV6-1,TRBJ1-1
CASGGAGSGIYNEQLF,TGTGCCAGCGGCGGGGCAGGTAGCGGGATATACAATGAGCAGCTCTTC,.,TRBD2,16,TRBV7-2,TRBJ2-1
CASSRAGSSGNTIYF,TGTGCCAGCAGCAGGGCGGGCAGCTCTGGAAACACCATATATTTT,.,.,15,TRBV12-3/TRBV12-4,TRBJ1-3
CASSFFVASGQETQYF,TGTGCCAGCAGTTTTTTTGTCGCCTCGGGCCAAGAGACCCAGTACTTC,.,.,16,TRBV7-2,TRBJ2-5
CASSPDRAGTLLCRYF,TGTGCCAGCAGTCCCGACCGGGCGGGGACCCTCCTTTGTCGGTACTTC,.,.,16,TRBV12-3/TRBV12-4,TRBJ2-5
CASSLEGGRSDTQYF,TGTGCCAGCAGTTTAGAGGGAGGGCGCTCAGATACGCAGTATTTT,.,TRBD2,15,TRBV12-3/TRBV12-4,TRBJ2-3
CASSLTGAKNIQYF,TGTGCCAGCAGCCTTACAGGAGCCAAAAACATTCAGTACTTC,.,.,14,TRBV12-3/TRBV12-4,TRBJ2-4
CASSEGTSGSLRTQYF,TGTGCCAGCAGTGAAGGGACTAGCGGGAGTCTGCGTACGCAGTATTTT,few,TRBD2,16,TRBV2,TRBJ2-3
CASSERALNQPQHF,TGTGCCAGTTCCGAACGAGCCCTAAATCAGCCCCAGCATTTT,.,.,14,TRBV19,TRBJ1-5
CAWSVLGVDRVYEQYF,TGTGCCTGGAGTGTTTTAGGGGTTGATAGAGTCTACGAGCAGTACTTC,few,.,16,TRBV30,TRBJ2-7
CASSVEGSPKNTEAFF,TGTGCCAGCAGCGTAGAAGGTAGTCCTAAGAACACTGAAGCTTTCTTT,.,.,16,TRBV9,TRBJ1-1
CATSRDKWNTEAFF,TGTGCCACCAGCAGAGATAAGTGGAACACTGAAGCTTTCTTT,once,.,14,TRBV15,TRBJ1-1
CASSQAGQGYGYTF,TGTGCCAGCAGCCAAGCGGGACAGGGCTATGGCTACACCTTC,many,TRBD1,14,TRBV3-1,TRBJ1-2
CSARSGEETQYF,TGCAGTGCTAGATCGGGGGAAGAGACCCAGTACTTC,once,.,12,TRBV20-1,TRBJ2-5
CSVVGLDTQYF,TGCAGCGTTGTGGGCCTAGATACGCAGTATTTT,few,.,11,TRBV29-1,TRBJ2-3
CAIHRAGANVLTF,TGTGCCATCCACAGGGCTGGGGCCAACGTCCTGACTTTC,.,.,13,TRBV28,TRBJ2-6
CATSDLRKGAYNEQFF,TGTGCCACCAGTGATTTGAGGAAGGGGGCCTACAATGAGCAGTTCTTC,.,.,16,TRBV24-1,TRBJ2-1
CASSQGSPTSLYF,TGTGCCAGCAGCCAAGGATCCCCGACTAGTCTGTATTTT,.,.,13,TRBV3-1,TRBJ2-3
CSVATGSYEQYF,TGCAGTGTCGCGACAGGGTCCTACGAGCAGTACTTC,many,TRBD1,12,TRBV20-1,TRBJ2-7